This T cell receptor (beta chain) comes out of a study of shared clonotypes between healthy human individuals. In the study overall: Plates per donor: three CD4 naive, three CD4 memory, two CD8 naive, one CD8 memory.

Naivety among CD8 cells was defined by CD45RO negativity and positive CCR7 selection, thereby excluding terminally differentiated effector memory CD45RA+ cells. Only Caucasian adults living in Nashville, Tennessee made up the donor group. Trimming left V 5 bases short and J 3 bases short, with 13 bases between. The germline CDR1 and CDR2 sequences are SGHTA and FQGNSA. The CDR3 covers 14 residues. Each subset's genomic DNA was split evenly across several immunoSEQ plates. Method: immunoSEQ multiplex PCR; TCRdb's copy keeps in-frame clones and lacks some. In the table there are about 2.1 million clones, more than 85% of which are singletons.

The J gene is TRBJ1-1, the V gene TRBV7-2; D is uncertain. Specimen: naive CD8+ T cells from PBMCs. This clonotype was sampled from a man aged 18 to 29 in good health. Some clones in this sample may be carry-over from other donors' samples. CDR3 bases: TGTGCCAGCAGCCAAAGACGGACGGACACTGAAGCTTTCTTT. This gives the protein CASSQRRTDTEAFF.